The T cell receptor (beta chain) described here comes from a study of shared clonotypes between healthy human individuals. Study conclusions and caveats: Roughly 5% of naive CD4 clonotypes were common to several donors.

As regards this clone: Its target is not known.

This was a deep-level run. Profiling relied on immunoSEQ multiplex PCR, and the TCRdb table lists in-frame clones only, not all of them. The sample shows 2,500,000 or so clones, approximately 93% of them seen only once. The CDR3 contains 16 residues. Sequenced input: naive CD4+ T cells from PBMCs. Subset meaning: CD45RA+ positively selected. The TCR was taken from a man aged 18 to 30 in good health. Some clones in this sample may be carry-over from other donors' samples. The rearrangement links TRBV21-1 to TRBJ2-7. TRBV21-1 counts as a pseudogene. The CDR3 bases are TGTGCCAGCAGCACTATTTGGGATCCGGACTCCTACGAGCAGTACTTC. This gives the protein CASSTIWDPDSYEQYF.